The 22 T cell receptor beta chains below all came from one sample that was sequenced in a study of T cell responses to AZD1222 COVID-19 vaccine. Clones were read by immunoSEQ multiplex PCR, and TCRdb kept only the in-frame ones, dropping some. The repertoire holds roughly 110,000 clones, with 90% to 95% as singletons. The specimen comprised peripheral blood, sampled on day 0 of AZD1222 vaccination. The receptors were gathered from an adult in good health.

This chain links TRBV27 with TRBJ1-6, with no clear D. The CDR3 sequence is 13 residues long. CDR1 is MNHEY and CDR2 is SMNVEV in the germline V gene (reference sequence). With 6 bases removed from V and 8 bases from J, the gap between germline ends came to 11 bases. For the CDR3, the DNA is TGTGCCAGCAGCCCCTATAACTATTCACCCCTCCACTTT. It encodes CASSPYNYSPLHF.

J is TRBJ1-3 and V is TRBV7-9, with D possibly being TRBD1 (5 bases). The CDR3 is 18 amino acids. Looked up from germline, CDR1 is SEHNR and CDR2 is FQNEAQ (reference sequence). The V gene lost 1 base and the J gene lost 0 bases, with 16 bases spanning the gap. CDR3 sequence reads: CASSLVFGASGSGNTIYF. In DNA form, the CDR3 reads TGTGCCAGCAGCTTAGTCTTTGGGGCGTCGGGCTCTGGAAACACCATATATTTT. Based on the CDR3 plus reference TRBV7-9 and TRBJ1-3, the full variable domain is DTGVSQNPRHKITKRGQNVTFRCDPISEHNRLYWYRQTLGQGPEFLTYFQNEAQLEKSRLLSDRFSAERPKGSFSTLEIQRTEQGDSAMYLCASSLVFGASGSGNTIYFGEGSWLTVV.

V gene TRBV14 combines with J gene TRBJ2-1; D could derive from TRBD1 or TRBD2 (5 bases each). The V end lost 5 bases, the J end lost 0 bases, and 14 bases lay between the germline ends. The germline CDR1 and CDR2 sequences are SGHDN and FVKESK. The CDR3 extends over 16 amino acids. The CDR3 sequence: CASSFGTGFSYNEQFF. CDR3 sequence (DNA): TGTGCCAGCAGCTTCGGGACCGGATTCTCCTACAATGAGCAGTTCTTC.

The J gene is TRBJ2-7, the V gene TRBV12-2. TRBV12-2 is tagged as a pseudogene. There are 13 residues in the CDR3. CDR3 sequence reads: CASRSNRLWEQYF. DNA for the CDR3: TGTGCAAGTCGCTCAAATCGATTGTGGGAGCAGTACTTC.

The gene calls are TRBV5-1 and TRBJ1-2; a weak D match, TRBD1 (5 bases). CDR1 is SGHRS, CDR2 YFSETQ, per germline. V gave up 0 bases and J gave up 8 bases, with 11 bases separating them. The CDR3 totals 13 residues. The CDR3 spells CASSLGSGGGYTF. The CDR3 DNA is TGCGCCAGCAGCTTGGGTAGCGGGGGAGGCTACACCTTC.

The count of this clone is one. The chain is built from TRBV9 and TRBJ2-1; 7 bases fit TRBD1. With V trimmed by 5 bases and J by 8 bases, 19 bases remained unmatched. CDR3 length equals 17 residues. Germline CDR1 reads SGDLS; CDR2 reads YYNGEE. The CDR3 DNA reads TGTGCCAGCAGTCACCCCCAAAGCTCTAGGGGGCAGGATGAGCAGTTCTTC. Residues: CASSHPQSSRGQDEQFF.

The chain joins TRBV15 to TRBJ2-6; 13 bases line up with TRBD2. In germline, CDR1 is LNHNV, CDR2 YYDKDF (reference sequence). With V trimmed by 0 bases and J by 2 bases, 4 bases remained unmatched. The CDR3 runs to 19 residues. The CDR3, as DNA: TGTGCCACCAGCAGAGATGTCGGACTAGCGGGGGCTGGGGCCAACGTCCTGACTTTC. Its protein product is CATSRDVGLAGAGANVLTF.

This sequence joins TRBV9 and TRBJ1-2, with a weak D call TRBD1 (5 bases). Trimming stripped 3 bases from V and 5 bases from J, with 20 bases between. Germline values: CDR1 SGDLS, CDR2 YYNGEE. The CDR3 spans 16 residues. CDR3: CASSALPDSTVYGYTF. The DNA of the CDR3 is TGTGCCAGCAGCGCCTTACCTGACAGCACCGTTTATGGCTACACCTTC.

The chain is built from TRBV30 and TRBJ1-1; no firm D call. With 2 bases removed from V and 1 base from J, the gap between germline ends came to 20 bases. The V gene's germline CDR1 is GTSNPN and CDR2 SVGIG (reference sequence). The CDR3 consists of 17 residues. CDR3 region: CAWSPTGLRRANTEAFF. The CDR3, as DNA: TGTGCCTGGAGTCCGACCGGACTCCGACGAGCGAACACTGAAGCTTTCTTT.

This clone was counted between two and nine times. The chain employs TRBV18 and TRBJ1-1; possible D gene TRBD1, 6 bases. CDR3 length: 13 residues. With 3 bases removed from V and 1 base from J, the gap between germline ends came to 6 bases. Germline CDR1 and CDR2: KGHSH and LQKENI. CDR3 loop: CASSPGQNTEAFF. Written as DNA, the CDR3 is TGTGCCAGCTCACCGGGACAGAACACTGAAGCTTTCTTT.

This chain connects TRBV15 to TRBJ1-1; D gene ambiguous. This CDR3 is 13 amino acids long. Germline assignment: CDR1 LNHNV and CDR2 YYDKDF (reference sequence). Trimming took off 0 bases at V and 6 bases at J, with 8 bases between the two ends. CDR3 bases: TGTGCCACCAGCAGAGATGGTTTCTCTGAAGCTTTCTTT. Translating gives CATSRDGFSEAFF. Drawing the rest from reference TRBV15 and TRBJ1-1, the complete variable domain is DAMVIQNPRYQVTQFGKPVTLSCSQTLNHNVMYWYQQKSSQAPKLLFHYYDKDFNNEADTPDNFQSRRPNTSFCFLDIRSPGLGDTAMYLCATSRDGFSEAFFGQGTRLTVV.

The genes are TRBV9 and TRBJ1-4, with D perhaps TRBD1 (5 bases). The CDR3 contains 15 residues. The germline V gene encodes CDR1 SGDLS and CDR2 YYNGEE. V was cut by 4 bases and J by 3 bases, with 13 bases left in between. DNA for the CDR3: TGTGCCAGCAGCACGGGGGACCTGGCTAATGAAAAACTGTTTTTT. Translated: CASSTGDLANEKLFF.

This clone occurred once. This chain joins TRBV7-8 and TRBJ1-3; 7 nucleotides match TRBD1. This CDR3 is 14 amino acids long. V was pared by 6 bases and J by 2 bases, with 4 bases of the junction left unmatched. In germline, CDR1 is SGHVS, CDR2 FQNEAQ. The CDR3 spells CASSWDSAGNTIYF. The CDR3 nucleotides are TGTGCCAGCAGTTGGGACAGCGCTGGAAACACCATATATTTT. The full variable domain, in which reference TRBV7-8 and TRBJ1-3 provide the parts outside the CDR3, is GAGVSQSPRYKVAKRGQDVALRCDPISGHVSLFWYQQALGQGPEFLTYFQNEAQLDKSGLPSDRFFAERPEGSVSTLKIQRTQQEDSAVYLCASSWDSAGNTIYFGEGSWLTVV.

This rearrangement joins TRBV25-1 to TRBJ2-1; TRBD1 is a possible D gene (7 bases). V was pared by 4 bases and J by 4 bases, with 14 bases between. Germline V gene sequence: CDR1 MGHDK, CDR2 SYGVNS. The CDR3 has 15 amino acids. The CDR3 loop reads CASSARDRSYNEQFF. CDR3 coding DNA: TGTGCCAGCAGTGCGCGGGACAGAAGTTACAATGAGCAGTTCTTC. The whole variable domain, remainder taken from reference TRBV25-1 and TRBJ2-1, is EADIYQTPRYLVIGTGKKITLECSQTMGHDKMYWYQQDPGMELHLIHYSYGVNSTEKGDLSSESTVSRIRTEHFPLTLESARPSHTSQYLCASSARDRSYNEQFFGPGTRLTVL.

This chain joins TRBV5-1 and TRBJ1-2; D perhaps matches TRBD1 (5 bases). In germline, CDR1 is SGHRS, CDR2 YFSETQ. The CDR3 extends over 14 amino acids. Trimming shortened V by 2 bases and J by 3 bases, and 11 bases separated the two germline ends. CDR3 in DNA: TGCGCCAGCAGCTTACCAGGGCGCGACTATGGCTACACCTTC. This sequence encodes CASSLPGRDYGYTF.

The chain combines TRBV5-1 with TRBJ1-6, with a possible D match to TRBD1 (6 bases). The CDR3 loop spans 15 amino acids. V was cut by 2 bases and J by 7 bases, with 13 bases left in between. CDR1 SGHRS and CDR2 YFSETQ come from the germline V gene. In DNA form, the CDR3 reads TGCGCCAGCAGCTTAGCGACAGGCCCAAATTCACCCCTCCACTTT. This gives the protein CASSLATGPNSPLHF.

The CDR3 reads CASSLWRGLAGNNEQFF. The DNA of the CDR3 is TGTGCCAGCAGCTTATGGCGAGGGCTAGCGGGGAACAATGAGCAGTTCTTC. The genes are TRBV7-2 and TRBJ2-1, with TRBD2 matching over 9 bases. CDR1 is SGHTA, CDR2 FQGNSA, per germline. The CDR3 is made up of 17 amino acids. V lost 2 bases to trimming and J lost 5 bases; unmatched junction nucleotides: 10.

The chain has TRBV6-5 and TRBJ2-3; 7 nucleotides agree with TRBD1. V was pared by 0 bases and J by 9 bases, with 9 bases of the junction left unmatched. The CDR3 is 15 amino acids. Germline assignment: CDR1 MNHEY and CDR2 SVGAGI. The CDR3 coding sequence is TGTGCCAGCAGTTACTCAAATAAACAGGGGAGCACGCAGTATTTT. Translating it yields CASSYSNKQGSTQYF.

V is TRBV3-1 (or the pseudogene TRBV3-2) and J is TRBJ2-7, with D possibly being TRBD1 (6 bases). Germline V gives CDR1 LGHDT, CDR2 YNNKEL (reference sequence). The V and J ends lost 3 bases and 3 bases respectively, with 15 bases between them. The CDR3 runs 15 residues. The DNA for the CDR3 is TGTGCCAGCAGCCACCGACAGGCCCAGAACTACGAGCAGTACTTC. Protein product: CASSHRQAQNYEQYF.

The V call is TRBV14, the J call TRBJ1-3; D is unresolved. This CDR3 is 15 amino acids long. V lost 1 base, J lost 4 bases, and 11 bases lay in between. Germline assignment: CDR1 SGHDN and CDR2 FVKESK. The CDR3 here is CASSQARGTGNTIYF. The DNA for the CDR3 is TGTGCCAGCAGCCAAGCCCGGGGAACCGGAAACACCATATATTTT. The full variable domain, rest sourced from reference TRBV14 and TRBJ1-3, is EAGVTQFPSHSVIEKGQTVTLRCDPISGHDNLYWYRRVMGKEIKFLLHFVKESKQDESGMPNNRFLAERTGGTYSTLKVQPAELEDSGVYFCASSQARGTGNTIYFGEGSWLTVV.

This chain joins TRBV27 and TRBJ2-5; D remains unclear. V was trimmed by 3 bases and J by 5 bases, leaving 4 bases between them. The CDR3 is 11 residues long. The germline V gene has CDR1 MNHEY and CDR2 SMNVEV (reference sequence). The CDR3 spells CASSFRETQYF. DNA of the CDR3: TGTGCCAGCAGTTTCAGGGAGACCCAGTACTTC.

The chain is built from TRBV6-5 and TRBJ1-1; unclear D gene. Germline V gives CDR1 MNHEY, CDR2 SVGAGI. V gave up 4 bases and J gave up 2 bases, with 17 bases separating them. The CDR3 spans 16 residues. CDR3 amino acids: CASSSPRFGLNTEAFF. DNA for the CDR3: TGTGCCAGCAGTTCCCCTAGATTCGGCCTCAACACTGAAGCTTTCTTT.